Listed here are 4 T cell receptor beta chains from one sample, sequenced in a study of CD8+ T cells in alopecia areata. Reverse transcribed after extraction, RNA yielded cDNA as the sequencing template. The repertoire was sequenced with immunoSEQ multiplex PCR; TCRdb's copy has only in-frame clones and lacks some. The data hold some 110,000 clones, with about two fifths observed a single time. The source material was CD4+ T cells sorted from blood. The receptor set was obtained from a human donor with alopecia areata.

This clone was recorded a few times. The J gene is TRBJ2-5, the V gene TRBV11-2; D is unclear. The V end lost 3 bases, the J end lost 5 bases, and 4 bases lay between the germline ends. The CDR3 is made up of 11 amino acids. Germline assignment: CDR1 SGHAT and CDR2 FQNNGV. DNA for the CDR3: TGTGCCAGCAGCTTGGGGGAGACCCAGTACTTC. Its protein product is CASSLGETQYF.

V is TRBV30 and J is TRBJ1-4; no definite D call. Trimming took off 5 bases at V and 7 bases at J, with 11 bases between the two ends. Germline CDR1 is GTSNPN and CDR2 is SVGIG (reference sequence). The CDR3 sequence is 12 residues long. The CDR3 spells CAWARISEKLFF. Here the CDR3 DNA reads TGTGCCTGGGCCCGAATCAGTGAAAAACTGTTTTTT.

The rearrangement uses TRBV29-1 and TRBJ1-2; D is possibly TRBD1 (5 bases). V lost 3 bases, J lost 4 bases, and 15 bases lay in between. The germline CDR1 and CDR2 sequences are SQVTM and ANQGSEA. This CDR3 is built from 14 residues. CDR3 sequence: CSVEGGSDFYGYTF. CDR3 coding DNA: TGCAGCGTTGAGGGGGGGAGCGACTTCTATGGCTACACCTTC.

This clone appeared once. The V call is TRBV5-1, the J call TRBJ1-4, with D uncertain. Germline V CDR1 and CDR2: SGHRS, YFSETQ. The CDR3 spans 13 residues. The germline V and J ends were trimmed by 5 bases and 8 bases, with 13 bases remaining between them. The CDR3 DNA follows: TGCGCCAGCAGATCACGGCCGGCGGAAAAACTGTTTTTT. It codes for CASRSRPAEKLFF.